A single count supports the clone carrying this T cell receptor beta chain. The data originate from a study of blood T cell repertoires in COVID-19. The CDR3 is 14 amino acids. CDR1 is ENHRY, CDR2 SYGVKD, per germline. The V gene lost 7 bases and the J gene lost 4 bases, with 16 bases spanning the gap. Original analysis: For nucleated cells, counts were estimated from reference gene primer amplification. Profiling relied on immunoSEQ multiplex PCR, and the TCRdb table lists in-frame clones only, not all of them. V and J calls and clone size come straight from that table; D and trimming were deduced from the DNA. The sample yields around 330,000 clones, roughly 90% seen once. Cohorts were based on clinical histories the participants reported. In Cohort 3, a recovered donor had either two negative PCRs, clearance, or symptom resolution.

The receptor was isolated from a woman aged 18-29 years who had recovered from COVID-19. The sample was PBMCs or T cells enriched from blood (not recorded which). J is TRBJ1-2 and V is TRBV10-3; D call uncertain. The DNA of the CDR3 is TGTGCCATCACCTCAGACCCTGCGGGCTATGGCTACACCTTC. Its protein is CAITSDPAGYGYTF.